The 14 T cell receptor beta chains listed next were all sequenced from one sample in a study of T cells in tuberculosis. The data were produced by immunoSEQ multiplex PCR, yet TCRdb's version contains in-frame clones alone and is incomplete. The sample lists about 34,000 clones, 91% occurring once. Sample: PBMCs. Every receptor here comes from a donor under 30 with latent tuberculosis or without tuberculosis infection.

This rearrangement joins TRBV7-9 to TRBJ1-1, with D maybe TRBD1 (6 bases). The ends were cut back, 5 bases at V and 6 bases at J, with 10 bases in the middle. Germline V gene data show CDR1 as SEHNR and CDR2 as FQNEAQ (reference sequence). The CDR3 loop spans 12 amino acids. CDR3 residues: CASSPGGPEAFF. In DNA, the CDR3 is TGTGCCAGCAGCCCTGGGGGCCCTGAAGCTTTCTTT. Supplemented by reference TRBV7-9 and TRBJ1-1, the full variable domain reads DTGVSQNPRHKITKRGQNVTFRCDPISEHNRLYWYRQTLGQGPEFLTYFQNEAQLEKSRLLSDRFSAERPKGSFSTLEIQRTEQGDSAMYLCASSPGGPEAFFGQGTRLTVV.

The CDR3 spells CASSWGVNTEAFF. CDR3 nucleotide sequence: TGTGCCAGCAGCTGGGGAGTGAACACTGAAGCTTTCTTT. The rearrangement uses TRBV9 and TRBJ1-1; D is undetermined. V was cut by 4 bases and J by 0 bases, with 7 bases left in between. The germline CDR1 and CDR2 sequences are SGDLS and YYNGEE. This CDR3 region has 13 residues. Filled out from reference TRBV9 and TRBJ1-1, the complete variable domain reads DSGVTQTPKHLITATGQRVTLRCSPRSGDLSVYWYQQSLDQGLQFLIQYYNGEERAKGNILERFSAQQFPDLHSELNLSSLELGDSALYFCASSWGVNTEAFFGQGTRLTVV.

The chain couples TRBV7-2 to TRBJ1-5; no firm D call. V was clipped by 2 bases and J by 2 bases, with 7 bases between them. The CDR3 is 14 residues long. CDR1 SGHTA and CDR2 FQGNSA come from the germline V gene. The DNA of the CDR3 is TGTGCCAGCAGCTTACGTGAGGGCAATCAGCCCCAGCATTTT. Protein sequence: CASSLREGNQPQHF. Full variable domain (remainder filled in from reference TRBV7-2 and TRBJ1-5): GAGVSQSPSNKVTEKGKDVELRCDPISGHTALYWYRQSLGQGLEFLIYFQGNSAPDKSGLPSDRFSAERTGGSVSTLTIQRTQQEDSAVYLCASSLREGNQPQHFGDGTRLSIL.

The rearrangement uses TRBV12-5 and TRBJ2-1, with TRBD2 matching over 8 bases. The germline V gene has CDR1 LGHNT and CDR2 FRNRAP. With V trimmed by 0 bases and J by 3 bases, 7 bases remained unmatched. The CDR3 is 17 residues long. CDR3 nucleotide sequence: TGTGCTAGTGGTTTGGTACAAGGGCTAGCGGGCTACAATGAGCAGTTCTTC. Protein product: CASGLVQGLAGYNEQFF.

CDR3 in DNA: TGTGCCAGCAGCGTGGTTACAAATACGCAGTATTTT. Protein product: CASSVVTNTQYF. The chain joins TRBV5-6 to TRBJ2-3; D gene uncertain. CDR1 SGHDT and CDR2 YYEEEE come from the germline V gene. V lost 4 bases and J lost 7, with 10 bases in between. There are 12 residues in the CDR3.

V is TRBV5-1 and J is TRBJ2-5, with D tentatively TRBD1 (5 bases). Germline assignment: CDR1 SGHRS and CDR2 YFSETQ. This CDR3 region has 15 residues. The ends were cut back, 3 bases at V and 5 bases at J, with 17 bases in the middle. The CDR3 sequence is CASSSDPARAETQYF. For the CDR3, the DNA is TGCGCCAGCAGCTCGGATCCGGCCAGGGCGGAGACCCAGTACTTC. Looking up the rest from reference TRBV5-1 and TRBJ2-5 gives the full variable domain: KAGVTQTPRYLIKTRGQQVTLSCSPISGHRSVSWYQQTPGQGLQFLFEYFSETQRNKGNFPGRFSGRQFSNSRSEMNVSTLELGDSALYLCASSSDPARAETQYFGPGTRLLVL.

V gene TRBV10-2 combines with J gene TRBJ2-2; 8 nucleotides agree with TRBD1. The CDR3 sequence is 17 residues long. The germline CDR1 and CDR2 sequences are WSHSY and SAAADI. V dropped 7 bases and J dropped 3; count of bases not matched to a gene: 13. Here the CDR3 DNA reads TGCGCCAGCACAACCTGGACAGGGAAAGGATACACCGGGGAGCTGTTTTTT. Its protein product is CASTTWTGKGYTGELFF.

This clone is a singleton in its sample. The J gene is TRBJ1-4, the V gene TRBV4-1; TRBD1 aligns across 7 bases. V dropped 0 bases and J dropped 3; count of bases not matched to a gene: 19. Germline CDR1 is MGHRA and CDR2 is YSYEKL. The CDR3 consists of 21 residues. CDR3 nucleotides: TGCGCCAGCAGCCAAGAATTCCCGAAACACAGGGGCCGACTCCCTAATGAAAAACTGTTTTTT. Residues: CASSQEFPKHRGRLPNEKLFF.

The rearrangement uses TRBV29-1 and TRBJ2-5, with 8 positions matching TRBD1. Trimming removed 5 bases from V and 4 bases from J; junction bases left unmatched: 3. The CDR3 covers 12 residues. The V gene's germline CDR1 is SQVTM and CDR2 ANQGSEA. This CDR3 is CSVWTGPETQYF. The CDR3 DNA sequence: TGCAGCGTTTGGACAGGGCCAGAGACCCAGTACTTC.

The gene calls are TRBV27 and TRBJ2-7; D gene uncertain. CDR1 MNHEY and CDR2 SMNVEV come from the germline V gene (reference sequence). The CDR3 is made up of 13 amino acids. V shed 3 bases and J shed 13 bases, with 19 bases lying between them. The CDR3 coding sequence is TGTGCCAGCAGTTTCCGCCGTCTAAGTGTAATATACTTC. The encoded protein is CASSFRRLSVIYF.

The chain combines TRBV30 with TRBJ2-1; a weak D match, TRBD1 (6 bases). Trimming pared 0 bases from V and 7 bases from J, leaving 7 bases between. CDR3 size: 12 residues. Germline CDR1 is GTSNPN and CDR2 is SVGIG (reference sequence). The CDR3 region is CAWSVQGNEQFF. The CDR3 DNA reads as TGTGCCTGGAGTGTACAGGGTAATGAGCAGTTCTTC.

The rearrangement links TRBV19 to TRBJ1-1; D is possibly TRBD1 (5 bases). This CDR3 is built from 17 residues. V lost 7 bases to trimming and J lost 0 bases, with 21 bases between them. CDR1 and CDR2 from the germline V gene are LNHDA and SQIVND (reference sequence). CDR3 sequence (DNA): TGTGCCAGTACCCCAGGGTGGAGTAGAAGTGTGAACACTGAAGCTTTCTTT. Translated: CASTPGWSRSVNTEAFF.

V and J are TRBV7-2 and TRBJ2-7; D perhaps matches TRBD2 (6 bases). Germline CDR1 and CDR2: SGHTA and FQGNSA. V lost 4 bases and J 0 bases, leaving 13 bases between the germline ends. CDR3 length: 15 amino acids. The CDR3 nucleotides are TGTGCCAGCAGCTCGTACCTTAGCGGCTCCTACGAGCAGTACTTC. Translating it yields CASSSYLSGSYEQYF.

The chain uses TRBV27 and TRBJ1-2, with D tentatively TRBD1 (5 bases). V gave up 5 bases and J gave up 9 bases, with 25 bases separating them. The CDR3 is 16 residues long. In germline, CDR1 is MNHEY, CDR2 SMNVEV (reference sequence). CDR3 bases: TGTGCCAGCAGTCCAGGGACCGAGCGGGGGGAGGGGAGCTACACCTTC. Its translation is CASSPGTERGEGSYTF.